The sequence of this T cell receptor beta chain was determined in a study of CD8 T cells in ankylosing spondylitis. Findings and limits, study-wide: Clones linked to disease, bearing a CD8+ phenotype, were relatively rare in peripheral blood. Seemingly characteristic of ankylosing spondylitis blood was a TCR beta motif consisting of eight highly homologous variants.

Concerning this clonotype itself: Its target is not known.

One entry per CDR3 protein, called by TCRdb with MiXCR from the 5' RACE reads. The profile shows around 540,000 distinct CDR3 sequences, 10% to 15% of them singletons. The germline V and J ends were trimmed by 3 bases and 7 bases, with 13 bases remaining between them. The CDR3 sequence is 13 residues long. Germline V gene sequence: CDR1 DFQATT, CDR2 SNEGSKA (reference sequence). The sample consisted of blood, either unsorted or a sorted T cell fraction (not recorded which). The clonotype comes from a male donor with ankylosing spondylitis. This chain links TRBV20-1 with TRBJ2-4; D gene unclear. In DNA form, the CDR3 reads TGCAGTGCTAGCGGGCAGATGCGGAACATTCAGTACTTC. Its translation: CSASGQMRNIQYF.